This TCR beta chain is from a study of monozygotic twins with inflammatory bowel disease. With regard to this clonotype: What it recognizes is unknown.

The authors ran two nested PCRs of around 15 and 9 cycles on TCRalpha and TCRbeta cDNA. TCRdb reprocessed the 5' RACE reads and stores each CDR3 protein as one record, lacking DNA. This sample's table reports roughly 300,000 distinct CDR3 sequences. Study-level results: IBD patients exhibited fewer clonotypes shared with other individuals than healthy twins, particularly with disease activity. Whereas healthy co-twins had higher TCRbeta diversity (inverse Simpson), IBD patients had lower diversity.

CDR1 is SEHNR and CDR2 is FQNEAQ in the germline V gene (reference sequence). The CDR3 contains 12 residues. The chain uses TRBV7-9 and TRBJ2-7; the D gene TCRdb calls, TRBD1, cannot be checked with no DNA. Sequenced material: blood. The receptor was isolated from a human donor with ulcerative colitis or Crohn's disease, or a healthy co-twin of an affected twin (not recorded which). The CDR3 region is CASRGGTYEQYF.